Presented here are 3 T cell receptor beta chains from one specimen sequenced in a study of cytomegalovirus exposure and HLA in healthy donors. Assay used: immunoSEQ multiplex PCR; TCRdb lists only in-frame clones, some missing. The table lists about 98,000 clones, 87% of them singletons, with roughly 4.3% in the top ten. The sequenced material came from PBMCs. The source of these receptors is a woman aged 25-40 years in good health and CMV-seronegative.

This chain joins TRBV5-1 and TRBJ1-4, with TRBD1 as a possible D gene (5 bases). Trimming removed 0 bases at V and 3 bases at J, with 12 bases between. This CDR3 is 16 amino acids long. Germline V gives CDR1 SGHRS, CDR2 YFSETQ. CDR3 sequence (DNA): TGCGCCAGCAGCTTGGGGCACGGGGGTGCTAATGAAAAACTGTTTTTT. It specifies CASSLGHGGANEKLFF. Together with reference TRBV5-1 and TRBJ1-4, the CDR3 gives the full variable domain: KAGVTQTPRYLIKTRGQQVTLSCSPISGHRSVSWYQQTPGQGLQFLFEYFSETQRNKGNFPGRFSGRQFSNSRSEMNVSTLELGDSALYLCASSLGHGGANEKLFFGSGTQLSVL.

The rearrangement joins TRBV7-2 to TRBJ2-5; TRBD2 aligns across 7 bases. V shed 4 bases and J 5 bases; nucleotides not matched to a gene: 13. The germline V gene has CDR1 SGHTA and CDR2 FQGNSA. The CDR3 runs to 16 residues. The CDR3, as DNA: TGTGCCAGCAGCTCACCGACTAGCTCGTGGGCGGAGACCCAGTACTTC. It encodes CASSSPTSSWAETQYF.

The chain couples TRBV7-8 to TRBJ1-5; 7 nucleotides agree with TRBD1. Germline CDR1 reads SGHVS; CDR2 reads FQNEAQ. With V trimmed by 5 bases and J by 9 bases, 13 bases remained unmatched. This CDR3 comprises 15 residues. CDR3 sequence (DNA): TGTGCCAGCAGCGCACGGGACAGACCAAGAGGGCCCCAGCATTTT. Amino acid sequence: CASSARDRPRGPQHF. Together with reference TRBV7-8 and TRBJ1-5, the CDR3 gives the full variable domain: GAGVSQSPRYKVAKRGQDVALRCDPISGHVSLFWYQQALGQGPEFLTYFQNEAQLDKSGLPSDRFFAERPEGSVSTLKIQRTQQEDSAVYLCASSARDRPRGPQHFGDGTRLSIL.